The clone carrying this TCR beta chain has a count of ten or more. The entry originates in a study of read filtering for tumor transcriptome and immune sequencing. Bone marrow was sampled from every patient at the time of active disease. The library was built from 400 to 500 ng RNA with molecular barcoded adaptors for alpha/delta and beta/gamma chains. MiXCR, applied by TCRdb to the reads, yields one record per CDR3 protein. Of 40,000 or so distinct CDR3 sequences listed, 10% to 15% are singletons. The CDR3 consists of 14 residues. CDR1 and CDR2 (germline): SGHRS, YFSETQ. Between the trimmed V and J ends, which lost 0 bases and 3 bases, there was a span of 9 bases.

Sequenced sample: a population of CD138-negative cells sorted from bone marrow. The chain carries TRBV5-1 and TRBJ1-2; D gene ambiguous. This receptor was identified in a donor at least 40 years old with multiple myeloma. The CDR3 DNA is TGCGCCAGCAGCTTGGCAACGGCTGACTATGGCTACACCTTC. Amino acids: CASSLATADYGYTF.